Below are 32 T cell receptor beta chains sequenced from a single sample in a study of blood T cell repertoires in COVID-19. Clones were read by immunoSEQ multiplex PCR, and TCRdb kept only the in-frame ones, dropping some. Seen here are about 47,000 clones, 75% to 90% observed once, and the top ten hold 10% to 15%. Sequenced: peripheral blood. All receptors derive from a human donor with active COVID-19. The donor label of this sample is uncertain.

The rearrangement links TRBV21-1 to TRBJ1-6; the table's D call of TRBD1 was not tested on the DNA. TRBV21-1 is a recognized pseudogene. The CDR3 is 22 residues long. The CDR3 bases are TGTGCCAGCAGCAAAGCGCTTTTGGGGACGGCAGGGGTAACTCATGGGAATTCACCCCTCCACTTT. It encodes CASSKALLGTAGVTHGNSPLHF.

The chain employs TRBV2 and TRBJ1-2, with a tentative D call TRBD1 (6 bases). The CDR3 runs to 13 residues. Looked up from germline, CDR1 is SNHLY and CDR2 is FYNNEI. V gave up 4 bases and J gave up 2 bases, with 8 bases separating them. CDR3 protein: CASSGDTNYGYTF. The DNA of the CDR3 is TGTGCCAGCAGTGGGGACACAAACTATGGCTACACCTTC.

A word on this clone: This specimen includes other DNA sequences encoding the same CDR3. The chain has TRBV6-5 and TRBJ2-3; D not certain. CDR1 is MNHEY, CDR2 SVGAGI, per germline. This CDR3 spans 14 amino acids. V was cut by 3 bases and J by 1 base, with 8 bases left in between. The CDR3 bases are TGTGCCAGCAGTTATAGTGGAGGCACAGATACGCAGTATTTT. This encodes CASSYSGGTDTQYF.

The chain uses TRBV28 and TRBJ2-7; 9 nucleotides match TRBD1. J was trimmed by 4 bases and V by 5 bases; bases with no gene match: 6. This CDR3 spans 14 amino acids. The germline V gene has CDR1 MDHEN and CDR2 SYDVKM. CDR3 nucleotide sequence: TGTGCCAGCAGTATGACAGGGGGTCGGTACGAGCAGTACTTC. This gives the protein CASSMTGGRYEQYF.

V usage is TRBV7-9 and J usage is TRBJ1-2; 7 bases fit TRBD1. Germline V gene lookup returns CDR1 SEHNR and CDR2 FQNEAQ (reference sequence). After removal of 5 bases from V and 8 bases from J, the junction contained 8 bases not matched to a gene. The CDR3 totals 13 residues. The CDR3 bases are TGTGCCAGCAGCCCGACGACAGGGTCAGGCTACACCTTC. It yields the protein CASSPTTGSGYTF. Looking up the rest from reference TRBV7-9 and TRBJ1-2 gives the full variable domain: DTGVSQNPRHKITKRGQNVTFRCDPISEHNRLYWYRQTLGQGPEFLTYFQNEAQLEKSRLLSDRFSAERPKGSFSTLEIQRTEQGDSAMYLCASSPTTGSGYTFGSGTRLTVV.

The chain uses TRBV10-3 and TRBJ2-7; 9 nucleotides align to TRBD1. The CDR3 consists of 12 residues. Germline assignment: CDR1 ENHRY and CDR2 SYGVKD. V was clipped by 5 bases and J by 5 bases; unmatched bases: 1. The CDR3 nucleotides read TGTGCCATCAGTACAGGGGGCCACGAGCAGTACTTC. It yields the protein CAISTGGHEQYF.

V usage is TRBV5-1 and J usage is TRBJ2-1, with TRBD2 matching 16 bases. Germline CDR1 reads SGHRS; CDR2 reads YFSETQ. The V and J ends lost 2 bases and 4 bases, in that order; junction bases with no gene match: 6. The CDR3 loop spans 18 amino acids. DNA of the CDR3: TGCGCCAGCAGCTTCTTGGGACTAGCGGGGGGGATTTACAATGAGCAGTTCTTC. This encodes CASSFLGLAGGIYNEQFF.

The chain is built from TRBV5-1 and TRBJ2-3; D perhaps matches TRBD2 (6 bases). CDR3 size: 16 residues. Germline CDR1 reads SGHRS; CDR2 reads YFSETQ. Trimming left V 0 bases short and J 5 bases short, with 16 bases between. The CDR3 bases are TGCGCCAGCAGCTTGGATGGCGGGGCCTCGAGAGATACGCAGTATTTT. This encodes CASSLDGGASRDTQYF.

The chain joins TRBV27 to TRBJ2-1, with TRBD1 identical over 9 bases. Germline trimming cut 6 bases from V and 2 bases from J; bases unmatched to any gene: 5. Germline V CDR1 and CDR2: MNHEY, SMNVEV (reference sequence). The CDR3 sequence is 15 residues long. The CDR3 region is CASSSDRGPYNEQFF. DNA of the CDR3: TGTGCCAGCAGCTCGGACAGGGGCCCCTACAATGAGCAGTTCTTC.

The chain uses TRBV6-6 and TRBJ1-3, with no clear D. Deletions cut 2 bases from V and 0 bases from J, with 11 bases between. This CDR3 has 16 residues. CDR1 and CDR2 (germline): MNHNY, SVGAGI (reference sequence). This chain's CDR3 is CASSYNAGSSGNTIYF. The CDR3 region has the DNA TGTGCCAGCAGTTACAATGCGGGGAGCTCTGGAAACACCATATATTTT.

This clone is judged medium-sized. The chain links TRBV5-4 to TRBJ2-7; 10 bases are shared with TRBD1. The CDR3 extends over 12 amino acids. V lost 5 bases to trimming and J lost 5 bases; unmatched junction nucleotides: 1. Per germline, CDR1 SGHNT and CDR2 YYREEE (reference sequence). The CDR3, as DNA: TGTGCCAGCAGGACAGGGGGCGACGAGCAGTACTTC. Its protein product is CASRTGGDEQYF.

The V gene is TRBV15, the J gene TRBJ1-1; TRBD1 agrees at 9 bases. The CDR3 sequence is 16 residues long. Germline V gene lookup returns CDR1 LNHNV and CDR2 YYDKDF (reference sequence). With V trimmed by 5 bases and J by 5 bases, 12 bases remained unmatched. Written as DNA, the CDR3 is TGTGCCACCAGCCCCGGACAGGGGTGGTCGTGGACTGAAGCTTTCTTT. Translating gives CATSPGQGWSWTEAFF.

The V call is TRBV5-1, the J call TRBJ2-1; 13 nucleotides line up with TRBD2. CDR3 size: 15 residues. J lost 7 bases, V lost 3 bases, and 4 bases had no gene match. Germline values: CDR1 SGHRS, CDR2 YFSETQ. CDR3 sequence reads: CASSSTSGGWNEQFF. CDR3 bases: TGCGCCAGCAGCTCGACTAGCGGGGGGTGGAATGAGCAGTTCTTC. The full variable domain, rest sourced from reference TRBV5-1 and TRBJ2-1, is KAGVTQTPRYLIKTRGQQVTLSCSPISGHRSVSWYQQTPGQGLQFLFEYFSETQRNKGNFPGRFSGRQFSNSRSEMNVSTLELGDSALYLCASSSTSGGWNEQFFGPGTRLTVL.

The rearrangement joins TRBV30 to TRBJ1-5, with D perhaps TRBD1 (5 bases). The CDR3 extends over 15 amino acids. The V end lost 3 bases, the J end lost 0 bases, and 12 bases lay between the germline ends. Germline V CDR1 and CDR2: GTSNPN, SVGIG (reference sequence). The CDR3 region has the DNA TGTGCCTGGAGAGCAGGGCGGTATAGCAATCAGCCCCAGCATTTT. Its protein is CAWRAGRYSNQPQHF.

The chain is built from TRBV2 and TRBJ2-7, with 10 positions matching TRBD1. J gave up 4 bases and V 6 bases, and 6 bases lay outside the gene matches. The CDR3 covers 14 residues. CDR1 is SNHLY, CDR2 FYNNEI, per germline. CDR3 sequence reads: CASRVTGGNYEQYF. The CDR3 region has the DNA TGTGCCAGCAGGGTGACAGGGGGCAATTACGAGCAGTACTTC.

CDR3 DNA: TGCGCCAGCAGCTTGGGGGAGTGGCATCAGCCCCAGCATTTT. Encoded protein: CASSLGEWHQPQHF. This chain joins TRBV5-1 and TRBJ1-5; D is ambiguous. Trimming cost V 0 bases and J 5 bases, with 9 bases left between them. This CDR3 is 14 amino acids long. Looked up from germline, CDR1 is SGHRS and CDR2 is YFSETQ.

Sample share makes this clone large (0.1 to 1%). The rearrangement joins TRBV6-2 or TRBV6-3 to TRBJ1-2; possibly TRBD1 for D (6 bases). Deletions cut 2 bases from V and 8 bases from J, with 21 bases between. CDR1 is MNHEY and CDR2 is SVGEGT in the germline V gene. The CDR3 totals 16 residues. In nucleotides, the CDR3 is TGTGCCAGCAGTTACCTTACGGGGGGCCCGTTGGGAGGCTACACCTTC. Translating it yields CASSYLTGGPLGGYTF.

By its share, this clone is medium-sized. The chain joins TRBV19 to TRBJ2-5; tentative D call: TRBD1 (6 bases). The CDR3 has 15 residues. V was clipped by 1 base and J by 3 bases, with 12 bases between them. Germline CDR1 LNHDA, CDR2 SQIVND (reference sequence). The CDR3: CASSIGLQGKETQYF. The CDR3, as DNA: TGTGCCAGTAGTATAGGTCTTCAGGGGAAAGAGACCCAGTACTTC. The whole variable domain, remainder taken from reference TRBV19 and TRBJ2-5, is DGGITQSPKYLFRKEGQNVTLSCEQNLNHDAMYWYRQDPGQGLRLIYYSQIVNDFQKGDIAEGYSVSREKKESFPLTVTSAQKNPTAFYLCASSIGLQGKETQYFGPGTRLLVL.

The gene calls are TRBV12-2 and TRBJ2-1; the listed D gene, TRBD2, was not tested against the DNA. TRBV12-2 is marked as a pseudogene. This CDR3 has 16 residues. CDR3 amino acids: CASRFQAGSSYNEQFF. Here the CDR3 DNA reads TGTGCAAGTCGCTTCCAGGCGGGGAGCTCCTACAATGAGCAGTTCTTC.

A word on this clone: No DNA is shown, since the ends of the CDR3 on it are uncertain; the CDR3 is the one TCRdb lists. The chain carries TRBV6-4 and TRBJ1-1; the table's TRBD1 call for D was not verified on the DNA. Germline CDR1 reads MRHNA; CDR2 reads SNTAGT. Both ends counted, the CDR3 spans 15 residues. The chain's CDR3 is CASSSSTGGIAEAFF.

For the CDR3, the DNA is TGTGCCAGCAGAACCATGGGAACAGGGGACTATGGCTACACCTTC. Its protein is CASRTMGTGDYGYTF. The chain employs TRBV6-4 and TRBJ1-2, with 7 bases aligning to TRBD1. With 6 bases clipped from V and 3 bases from J, the junction kept 10 bases outside the gene matches. The germline V gene encodes CDR1 MRHNA and CDR2 SNTAGT. CDR3 size: 15 residues.

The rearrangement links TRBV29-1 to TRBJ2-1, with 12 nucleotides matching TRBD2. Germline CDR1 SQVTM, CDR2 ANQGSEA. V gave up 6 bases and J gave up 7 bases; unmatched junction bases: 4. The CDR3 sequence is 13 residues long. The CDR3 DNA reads TGCAGCGTCCCTAGCGGGAGGGGGAATGAGCAGTTCTTC. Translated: CSVPSGRGNEQFF.

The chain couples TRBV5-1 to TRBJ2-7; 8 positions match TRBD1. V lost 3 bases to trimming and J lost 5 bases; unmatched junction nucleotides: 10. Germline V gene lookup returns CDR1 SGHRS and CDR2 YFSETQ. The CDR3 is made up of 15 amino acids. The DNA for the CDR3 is TGCGCCAGCAGCTCCATACAGGGGGATAACAACGAGCAGTACTTC. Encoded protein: CASSSIQGDNNEQYF.

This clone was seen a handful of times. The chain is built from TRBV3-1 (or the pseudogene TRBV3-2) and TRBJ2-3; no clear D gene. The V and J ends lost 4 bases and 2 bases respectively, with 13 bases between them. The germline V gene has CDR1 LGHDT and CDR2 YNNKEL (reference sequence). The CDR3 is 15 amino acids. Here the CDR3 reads CASSPQTLYTDTQYF. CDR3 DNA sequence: TGTGCCAGCAGCCCCCAGACTCTCTACACAGATACGCAGTATTTT.

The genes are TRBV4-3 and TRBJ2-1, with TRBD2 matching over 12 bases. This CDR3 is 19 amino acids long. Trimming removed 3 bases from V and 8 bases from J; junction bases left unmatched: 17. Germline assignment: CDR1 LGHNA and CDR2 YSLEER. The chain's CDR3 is CASSQGQGPLAGGPDEQFF. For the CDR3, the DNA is TGCGCCAGCAGCCAGGGACAGGGTCCCCTAGCGGGAGGGCCGGATGAGCAGTTCTTC.

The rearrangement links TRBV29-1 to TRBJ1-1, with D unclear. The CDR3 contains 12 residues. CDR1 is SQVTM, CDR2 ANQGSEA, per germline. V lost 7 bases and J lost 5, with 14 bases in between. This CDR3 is CSADLGGTEAFF. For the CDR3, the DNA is TGCAGCGCCGATCTGGGAGGGACTGAAGCTTTCTTT.

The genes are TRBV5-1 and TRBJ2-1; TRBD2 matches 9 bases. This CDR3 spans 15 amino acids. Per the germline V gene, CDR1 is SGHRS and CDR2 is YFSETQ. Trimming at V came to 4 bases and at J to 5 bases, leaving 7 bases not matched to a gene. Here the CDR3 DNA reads TGCGCCAGCAGCCCCTGGACTAGCGATAACAATGAGCAGTTCTTC. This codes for CASSPWTSDNNEQFF.

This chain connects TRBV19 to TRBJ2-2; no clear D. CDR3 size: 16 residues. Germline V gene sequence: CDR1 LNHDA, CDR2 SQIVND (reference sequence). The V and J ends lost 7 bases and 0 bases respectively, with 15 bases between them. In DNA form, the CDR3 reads TGTGCCAGTACCAAAACGACACGGTCGAACACCGGGGAGCTGTTTTTT. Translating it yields CASTKTTRSNTGELFF.

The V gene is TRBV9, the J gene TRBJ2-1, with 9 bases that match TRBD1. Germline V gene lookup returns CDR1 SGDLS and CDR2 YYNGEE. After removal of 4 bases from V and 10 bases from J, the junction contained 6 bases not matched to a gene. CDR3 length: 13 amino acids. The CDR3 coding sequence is TGTGCCAGCAGCTTACAGGGGGCATGGGAGCAGTTCTTC. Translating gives CASSLQGAWEQFF.

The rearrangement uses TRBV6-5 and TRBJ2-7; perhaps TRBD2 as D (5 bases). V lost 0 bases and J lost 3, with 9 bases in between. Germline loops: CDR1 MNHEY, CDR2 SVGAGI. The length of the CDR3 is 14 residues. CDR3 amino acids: CASSYSYGDYEQYF. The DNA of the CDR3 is TGTGCCAGCAGTTACTCGTACGGGGACTACGAGCAGTACTTC.

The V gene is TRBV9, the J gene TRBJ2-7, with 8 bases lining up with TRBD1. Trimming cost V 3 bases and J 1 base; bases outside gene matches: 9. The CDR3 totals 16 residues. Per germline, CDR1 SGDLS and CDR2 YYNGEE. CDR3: CASSGGGGQASYEQYF. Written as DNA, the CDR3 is TGTGCCAGCAGCGGCGGTGGGGGACAGGCTTCCTACGAGCAGTACTTC.

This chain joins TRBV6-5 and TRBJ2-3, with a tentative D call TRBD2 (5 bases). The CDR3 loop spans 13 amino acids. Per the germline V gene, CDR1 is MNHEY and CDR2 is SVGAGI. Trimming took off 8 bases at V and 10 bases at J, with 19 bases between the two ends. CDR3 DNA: TGTGCCAGCGCGGGTTGGAGTGGGGTCGCGCAGTATTTT. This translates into CASAGWSGVAQYF.